The next 24 T cell receptor beta chains were all read from a single sample in a study of blood T cell repertoires in COVID-19. The assay was immunoSEQ multiplex PCR, and TCRdb's table has in-frame clones only and misses some. The table includes 450,000 to 500,000 clones, 70% to 90% detected once. Sequenced material: peripheral blood. Source of these receptors: a human donor in a cohort sampled during active COVID-19.

This clone was seen only a few times. This sequence joins TRBV5-1 and TRBJ1-1; perhaps TRBD1 as D (5 bases). V lost 1 base, J lost 5 bases, and 12 bases lay in between. Germline values: CDR1 SGHRS, CDR2 YFSETQ. The CDR3 is made up of 14 amino acids. The CDR3 reads CASSLYGGRTEAFF. The CDR3 nucleotides read TGCGCCAGCAGCTTGTATGGGGGGAGGACTGAAGCTTTCTTT.

The rearrangement uses TRBV5-1 and TRBJ1-1, with D uncertain. Germline loops: CDR1 SGHRS, CDR2 YFSETQ. Trimming shortened V by 0 bases and J by 7 bases, and 10 bases separated the two germline ends. The CDR3 has 13 amino acids. The CDR3 region is CASSLEVGGEAFF. DNA of the CDR3: TGCGCCAGCAGCTTGGAGGTAGGCGGTGAAGCTTTCTTT. Full variable domain (missing parts from reference TRBV5-1 and TRBJ1-1): KAGVTQTPRYLIKTRGQQVTLSCSPISGHRSVSWYQQTPGQGLQFLFEYFSETQRNKGNFPGRFSGRQFSNSRSEMNVSTLELGDSALYLCASSLEVGGEAFFGQGTRLTVV.

This chain connects TRBV15 to TRBJ1-2; TRBD1 agrees at 9 bases. This CDR3 has 15 residues. Trimming removed 1 base from V and 1 base from J; junction bases left unmatched: 1. From germline, CDR1 is LNHNV and CDR2 YYDKDF (reference sequence). The CDR3 bases are TGTGCCACCAGCAGAGCGGACAGGGGTAACTATGGCTACACCTTC. Its translation is CATSRADRGNYGYTF.

The chain uses TRBV7-9 and TRBJ2-3; a possible D gene is TRBD1 (6 bases). Trimming left V 1 base short and J 3 bases short, with 11 bases between. Germline CDR1 SEHNR, CDR2 FQNEAQ (reference sequence). The CDR3 loop spans 15 amino acids. The DNA for the CDR3 is TGTGCCAGCAGCTTAGGGACAACAGGGACAGATACGCAGTATTTT. Translation gives CASSLGTTGTDTQYF.

This clone was seen a single time. V gene TRBV5-1 combines with J gene TRBJ2-3, with unresolved D. The CDR3 covers 14 residues. CDR1 is SGHRS, CDR2 YFSETQ, per germline. V shed 1 base and J shed 5 bases, with 11 bases lying between them. DNA of the CDR3: TGCGCCAGCAGCTTGACAGCTGCACGAGATACGCAGTATTTT. Translated: CASSLTAARDTQYF.

The chain joins TRBV7-9 to TRBJ2-2, with 8 positions matching TRBD1. This CDR3 has 15 amino acids. Germline loops: CDR1 SEHNR, CDR2 FQNEAQ (reference sequence). With 5 bases clipped from V and 6 bases from J, the junction kept 8 bases outside the gene matches. CDR3 in DNA: TGTGCCAGCAGCGGGGTGACAGGGGCGGCCGGGGAGCTGTTTTTT. Its translation is CASSGVTGAAGELFF.

This clone has a handful of counts. The V call is TRBV7-9, the J call TRBJ2-2; 7 nucleotides align to TRBD2. Germline loops: CDR1 SEHNR, CDR2 FQNEAQ (reference sequence). Trimming at V came to 5 bases and at J to 0 bases, leaving 9 bases not matched to a gene. The CDR3 runs 17 residues. This CDR3 reads CASSLLTGTTNTGELFF. DNA for the CDR3: TGTGCCAGCAGCCTCTTGACCGGGACTACGAACACCGGGGAGCTGTTTTTT.

As regards this clone: The identical CDR3 is also encoded by other nucleotide sequences in the sample. The chain has TRBV9 and TRBJ2-3, with D maybe TRBD2 (5 bases). V dropped 0 bases and J dropped 4 bases, with 9 bases sitting between them. CDR1 and CDR2 from the germline V gene are SGDLS and YYNGEE. The CDR3 length is 14 residues. Written as DNA, the CDR3 is TGTGCCAGCAGCGTAGGAGGGAGTGCAGATACGCAGTATTTT. It translates to CASSVGGSADTQYF.

V usage is TRBV27 and J usage is TRBJ2-1; 12 nucleotides align to TRBD2. Trimming at V came to 3 bases and at J to 7 bases, leaving 10 bases not matched to a gene. From germline, CDR1 is MNHEY and CDR2 SMNVEV (reference sequence). This CDR3 contains 17 residues. CDR3 DNA sequence: TGTGCCAGCAGTTTTTGGCTAGCGGGAGGGGTTCAGAATGAGCAGTTCTTC. Protein: CASSFWLAGGVQNEQFF.

V and J are TRBV6-2 or TRBV6-3 and TRBJ1-1, with TRBD1 matching over 7 bases. CDR1 is MNHEY, CDR2 SVGEGT, per germline. The CDR3 runs to 17 residues. The V gene end was trimmed by 4 bases and the J gene end by 4 bases; junction bases not matched to a gene: 15. The CDR3 reads CASSSWTGPNVFTEAFF. The CDR3 region has the DNA TGTGCCAGCAGTTCCTGGACAGGTCCCAATGTTTTCACTGAAGCTTTCTTT.

CDR3 region: CASSFNRNYGYTF. CDR3 nucleotide sequence: TGTGCCAGCAGTTTTAACAGAAACTATGGCTACACCTTC. The chain combines TRBV28 with TRBJ1-2; no firm D call. Germline V gives CDR1 MDHEN, CDR2 SYDVKM. This CDR3 is 13 amino acids long. Trimming left V 3 bases short and J 2 bases short, with 7 bases between.

The rearrangement uses TRBV3-1 (or the pseudogene TRBV3-2) and TRBJ2-7, with a weak D call TRBD2 (6 bases). Germline V gene lookup returns CDR1 LGHDT and CDR2 YNNKEL (reference sequence). The ends were cut back, 1 base at V and 4 bases at J, with 14 bases in the middle. The CDR3 runs to 15 residues. CDR3 coding DNA: TGTGCCAGCAGCCAAGGGAGGGGAGGTCTTTACGAGCAGTACTTC. Amino acid sequence: CASSQGRGGLYEQYF.

J is TRBJ2-3 and V is TRBV7-9; 13 bases match TRBD2. CDR1 SEHNR and CDR2 FQNEAQ come from the germline V gene (reference sequence). V was clipped by 2 bases and J by 5 bases; unmatched bases: 13. The CDR3 spans 19 residues. Here the CDR3 DNA reads TGTGCCAGCAGCTTAAACCCCTTACTAGCGGGAGGGCCTAAAGATACGCAGTATTTT. It encodes CASSLNPLLAGGPKDTQYF.

The V call is TRBV18, the J call TRBJ2-7; TRBD1 is a possible D gene (5 bases). CDR3 size: 14 residues. Looked up from germline, CDR1 is KGHSH and CDR2 is LQKENI. Trimming stripped 3 bases from V and 3 bases from J, with 12 bases between. The CDR3 sequence is CASSPPDSNYEQYF. CDR3 nucleotide sequence: TGTGCCAGCTCACCCCCCGACAGTAACTACGAGCAGTACTTC.

This chain links TRBV24-1 with TRBJ2-2; D remains ambiguous. CDR1 is KGHDR and CDR2 is SFDVKD in the germline V gene. CDR3 size: 13 residues. Trimming took 4 bases from V and 1 from J, leaving 3 bases between them. The CDR3 sequence is CATSERNTGELFF. CDR3 coding DNA: TGTGCCACCAGTGAGAGGAACACCGGGGAGCTGTTTTTT.

The rearrangement uses TRBV30 and TRBJ2-2, with 10 bases that match TRBD2. The CDR3 has 14 amino acids. From germline, CDR1 is GTSNPN and CDR2 SVGIG (reference sequence). Trimming at V came to 2 bases and at J to 6 bases, leaving 3 bases not matched to a gene. The CDR3 region has the DNA TGTGCCTGGAGTACCCTAGCGGGAGCCGGGGAGCTGTTTTTT. It specifies CAWSTLAGAGELFF.

The rearrangement links TRBV30 to TRBJ2-7; 14 bases agree with TRBD2. CDR1 and CDR2 (germline): GTSNPN, SVGIG (reference sequence). The J segment lost 5 bases and the V segment lost 1 base, leaving 7 bases of the junction unmatched. The CDR3 consists of 16 residues. This CDR3 reads CAWSALWTSGRNEQYF. In nucleotides, the CDR3 is TGTGCCTGGAGTGCTCTTTGGACTAGCGGGAGGAACGAGCAGTACTTC.

The rearrangement uses TRBV2 and TRBJ1-6; D not resolved. V was trimmed by 6 bases and J by 2 bases, leaving 14 bases between them. This CDR3 contains 16 residues. CDR1 is SNHLY, CDR2 FYNNEI, per germline. CDR3 in DNA: TGTGCCAGCAGGGCCAGTGCCGCGGCCTATAATTCACCCCTCCACTTT. Protein product: CASRASAAAYNSPLHF.

The chain joins TRBV11-2 to TRBJ2-7, with D maybe TRBD1 (6 bases). V dropped 5 bases and J dropped 2 bases, with 13 bases sitting between them. The CDR3 consists of 14 residues. CDR1 and CDR2 (germline): SGHAT, FQNNGV. CDR3 amino acids: CASSKSGTTYEQYF. CDR3 bases: TGTGCCAGCAGCAAGTCCGGGACAACCTACGAGCAGTACTTC.

V is TRBV3-1 (or the pseudogene TRBV3-2) and J is TRBJ2-7; 14 bases agree with TRBD2. The CDR3 runs 14 residues. Germline V gene sequence: CDR1 LGHDT, CDR2 YNNKEL (reference sequence). Trimming removed 6 bases from V and 5 bases from J; junction bases left unmatched: 3. This CDR3 is CASRGLAGDHEQYF. The CDR3 DNA is TGTGCCAGCAGGGGACTAGCGGGAGACCACGAGCAGTACTTC.

This chain connects TRBV5-4 to TRBJ1-6; the D gene is possibly TRBD1 (5 bases). The length of the CDR3 is 13 residues. In germline, CDR1 is SGHNT, CDR2 YYREEE (reference sequence). The V end lost 4 bases, the J end lost 6 bases, and 8 bases lay between the germline ends. CDR3 nucleotide sequence: TGTGCCAGCAGCGGGGGAGGTAATTCACCCCTCCACTTT. It codes for CASSGGGNSPLHF.

The rearrangement uses TRBV9 and TRBJ2-1, with D maybe TRBD1 (6 bases). The CDR3 totals 15 residues. The germline gives CDR1 SGDLS, CDR2 YYNGEE. Trimming cost V 0 bases and J 4 bases, with 11 bases left between them. CDR3 region: CASSVGGHRYNEQFF. The CDR3, as DNA: TGTGCCAGCAGCGTAGGGGGACACCGTTACAATGAGCAGTTCTTC.

The chain is built from TRBV7-3 and TRBJ2-2, with 12 bases fitting TRBD2. Germline V gene sequence: CDR1 SGHTA, CDR2 FQGTGA. The CDR3 is made up of 19 amino acids. Trimming cost V 4 bases and J 5 bases; bases outside gene matches: 14. CDR3 residues: CASSSLPPTSGRLTGELFF. The CDR3 DNA is TGTGCCAGCAGCTCCCTTCCCCCTACTAGCGGGAGGCTGACCGGGGAGCTGTTTTTT. Filled out from reference TRBV7-3 and TRBJ2-2, the complete variable domain reads GAGVSQTPSNKVTEKGKYVELRCDPISGHTALYWYRQSLGQGPEFLIYFQGTGAADDSGLPNDRFFAVRPEGSVSTLKIQRTERGDSAVYLCASSSLPPTSGRLTGELFFGEGSRLTVL.

In DNA form, the CDR3 reads TGTGCCAGCAGTTACTCGCGGGCGCATGGGGCCAACGTCCTGACTTTC. It is translated as CASSYSRAHGANVLTF. This chain uses TRBV6-2 or TRBV6-3 with TRBJ2-6, with D perhaps matching TRBD2 (5 bases). Looked up from germline, CDR1 is MNHEY and CDR2 is SVGEGT. Trimming took off 0 bases at V and 3 bases at J, with 9 bases between the two ends. The CDR3 runs to 16 residues.